These 16 T cell receptor beta chains originate from one sample sequenced in a study of graft-versus-host responses after intestinal transplantation. Sequencing was performed with immunoSEQ multiplex PCR; in TCRdb, only in-frame clones are kept and a portion is missing. This sample has roughly 40,000 clones, with more than 85% found just once. The specimen was PBMCs, collected less than 750 days after intestinal transplantation. All receptors come from a human patient who received an intestinal transplant, so some T cells may come from the graft donor.

J is TRBJ2-6 and V is TRBV27; TRBD2 matches 7 bases. This CDR3 has 16 amino acids. With 0 bases clipped from V and 5 bases from J, the junction kept 4 bases outside the gene matches. Germline V gene lookup returns CDR1 MNHEY and CDR2 SMNVEV (reference sequence). CDR3 amino acids: CASSLSAGERANVLTF. DNA of the CDR3: TGTGCCAGCAGTTTATCTGCGGGGGAAAGGGCCAACGTCCTGACTTTC.

The chain carries TRBV5-4 and TRBJ1-6; a weak D match, TRBD1 (5 bases). Trimming cost V 0 bases and J 6 bases, with 10 bases left between them. There are 15 residues in the CDR3. Germline values: CDR1 SGHNT, CDR2 YYREEE (reference sequence). As DNA, the CDR3 is TGTGCCAGCAGCTTGGACAGGAGACGTAATTCACCCCTCCACTTT. Translation: CASSLDRRRNSPLHF.

The chain recombines TRBV5-6 with TRBJ2-5; perhaps D is TRBD1 or TRBD2 (5 bases each). CDR1 and CDR2 (germline): SGHDT, YYEEEE. The V end was cut by 4 bases, the J end by 5 bases, with 21 bases between. The CDR3 is 16 residues long. The CDR3 protein is CASSPRREAWGETQYF. The CDR3 coding sequence is TGTGCCAGCAGCCCGCGACGCGAAGCCTGGGGGGAGACCCAGTACTTC.

The chain employs TRBV19 and TRBJ1-6; D ambiguous. Germline V gene lookup returns CDR1 LNHDA and CDR2 SQIVND (reference sequence). Trimming took 3 bases from V and 7 from J, leaving 13 bases between them. CDR3 length: 15 amino acids. The CDR3 DNA sequence: TGTGCCAGTAGTATCGTCTTTTATGGCAATTCACCCCTCCACTTT. It codes for CASSIVFYGNSPLHF.

CDR3 nucleotide sequence: TGTGCCACCAGCAGAGACCCCTGGGGAGGGATGGATACGCAGTATTTT. Translated, it gives CATSRDPWGGMDTQYF. The chain carries TRBV15 and TRBJ2-3; 7 positions match TRBD2. The J segment lost 6 bases and the V segment lost 0 bases, leaving 9 bases of the junction unmatched. The CDR3 has 16 residues. Germline values: CDR1 LNHNV, CDR2 YYDKDF (reference sequence).

The chain combines TRBV7-2 with TRBJ1-5, with a tentative D call TRBD1 (6 bases). Germline assignment: CDR1 SGHTA and CDR2 FQGNSA. The CDR3 covers 15 residues. With 6 bases removed from V and 6 bases from J, the gap between germline ends came to 18 bases. CDR3 sequence: CASRLEPGVGQPQHF. The CDR3 DNA follows: TGTGCCAGCAGGCTAGAGCCAGGGGTCGGTCAGCCCCAGCATTTT.

With respect to this clone: It is likely a read error, because the conserved phenylalanine at the end of the CDR3 is missing. V usage is TRBV4-1 and J usage is TRBJ2-4, with 8 bases aligning to TRBD1. The germline CDR1 and CDR2 sequences are MGHRA and YSYEKL. The CDR3 runs to 16 residues. V trimming: 4 bases; J trimming: 8 bases; junction bases outside the gene matches: 13. The CDR3 is CASSRGDRPRGDIQYL. In nucleotides, the CDR3 is TGCGCCAGCAGCCGCGGGGACAGGCCAAGGGGGGACATTCAGTACCTC.

V is TRBV6-1 and J is TRBJ2-1; D is unclear. CDR3 length: 15 residues. V was pared by 8 bases and J by 0 bases, with 14 bases between. Germline values: CDR1 MNHNS, CDR2 SASEGT. The DNA of the CDR3 is TGTGCCAGCCAGCTGACCAGTCACTCCTACAATGAGCAGTTCTTC. It translates to CASQLTSHSYNEQFF.

This clone was recorded only once. The chain joins TRBV27 to TRBJ1-1; D uncertain. The CDR3 contains 15 residues. Germline-derived CDR1 and CDR2 are MNHEY and SMNVEV (reference sequence). The V end was cut by 1 base, the J end by 3 bases, with 12 bases between. CDR3 residues: CASSLYPGGDTEAFF. For the CDR3, the DNA is TGTGCCAGCAGTTTATATCCGGGTGGGGACACTGAAGCTTTCTTT.

The rearrangement joins TRBV10-3 to TRBJ2-5, with D perhaps assigned TRBD1 or TRBD2 (5 bases each). CDR3 length: 15 residues. Per germline, CDR1 ENHRY and CDR2 SYGVKD. Trimming cost V 0 bases and J 2 bases, with 10 bases left between them. The CDR3 DNA follows: TGTGCCATCAGTGAGTCGGTGAGGGGACAAGAGACCCAGTACTTC. Its protein is CAISESVRGQETQYF.

The genes are TRBV28 and TRBJ1-5, with 9 bases lining up with TRBD1. Germline assignment: CDR1 MDHEN and CDR2 SYDVKM. V was pared by 5 bases and J by 1 base, with 12 bases of the junction left unmatched. The CDR3 has 18 residues. Here the CDR3 reads CASSPYFLGTGSNQPQHF. CDR3 DNA: TGTGCCAGCAGTCCCTACTTCCTCGGGACAGGGAGCAATCAGCCCCAGCATTTT.

The J gene is TRBJ1-2, the V gene TRBV2, with TRBD1 as a possible D gene (5 bases). Trimming cost V 4 bases and J 2 bases, with 8 bases left between them. Germline CDR1 reads SNHLY; CDR2 reads FYNNEI. The CDR3 has 13 amino acids. DNA for the CDR3: TGTGCCAGCAGTGGACAGACGAACTATGGCTACACCTTC. It encodes CASSGQTNYGYTF.

The V gene is TRBV6-5, the J gene TRBJ2-1; 9 positions agree with TRBD2. The CDR3 runs to 15 residues. V shed 8 bases, J shed 4 bases, and the junction held 9 bases outside the gene matches. Germline lookup yields CDR1 MNHEY and CDR2 SVGAGI. The CDR3 nucleotides read TGTGCCAGCGGACCTAGCGGGGTAGGTTACAATGAGCAGTTCTTC. It yields the protein CASGPSGVGYNEQFF.

This clone was seen once. This same CDR3 is encoded by further DNA sequences in the sample. V gene TRBV7-6 combines with J gene TRBJ1-2, with D unresolved. This CDR3 contains 14 residues. The germline V gene encodes CDR1 SGHVS and CDR2 FNYEAQ. Trimming stripped 5 bases from V and 4 bases from J, with 14 bases between. CDR3 sequence: CASSREVASYGYTF. In DNA, the CDR3 is TGTGCCAGCAGCCGCGAAGTGGCATCCTATGGCTACACCTTC.

This clone has more than one count but fewer than ten. The chain combines TRBV21-1 with TRBJ1-6. TRBV21-1 is a documented pseudogene. The CDR3 totals 13 residues. The CDR3 nucleotides read TGTGCCAGTGTGAGGAGGGGAAGATCACCCCTCCACTTT. This codes for CASVRRGRSPLHF.

The gene calls are TRBV2 and TRBJ2-7; possibly TRBD2 for D (5 bases). Trimming took 5 bases from V and 7 from J, leaving 15 bases between them. The V gene's germline CDR1 is SNHLY and CDR2 FYNNEI. The CDR3 consists of 13 residues. In DNA, the CDR3 is TGTGCCAGCAGTAACGCATGGACTCAAGAGCAGTACTTC. Amino acids: CASSNAWTQEQYF. Using reference TRBV2 and TRBJ2-7 for the parts outside the CDR3, the full variable domain is EPEVTQTPSHQVTQMGQEVILRCVPISNHLYFYWYRQILGQKVEFLVSFYNNEISEKSEIFDDQFSVERPDGSNFTLKIRSTKLEDSAMYFCASSNAWTQEQYFGPGTRLTVT.